This record covers a single TCR beta chain. This receptor's antigen is unknown. No base quality values were provided; no much bigger clone lies one nucleotide off. The germline V and J ends show losses of 5 bases and 4 bases respectively, and no gene match explains 5 bases of the junction. The CDR3 numbers 15 residues from cysteine through phenylalanine. CDR3 DNA is the only sequence kept; it has 45 bases, read in frame from the first base. CDR1 LNHDA and CDR2 SQIVND are derived from the germline V gene (reference sequence). The CDR3 regions of human TCRbeta chains were subjected to immunosequencing. In the paper's pipeline: Repertoire TCRs were matched against a reference library of SARS-CoV-2-specific TCRs generated with the MIRA antigen-specificity platform. Breadth was defined as the fraction of unique TCRs that were SARS-CoV-2-associated, and depth was defined as the fraction of total T cells that were SARS-CoV-2-associated. Using the MIRA data, every spike-specific TCR was mapped to the spike region that the TCR reacted to and assigned to either a CD4 or a CD8 class. Log10-transformed breadth and depth values were compared by one-way ANOVA with Sidak's multiple comparisons tests. TCRdb retrieved this table from immuneACCESS and kept in-frame rearrangements only. Not all clones are present; in checked studies, unresolved V genes account for under half, and no reason is known for the remainder. The DNA was the basis for D and trimming; V, J and clone size are from that table. The sample data list 150,000 or so clones, and roughly 89% of these were observed just once. The ten largest clones represent 5.2% of the sample.

The time point label here, explained by the study, means: baseline before first vaccination. Samples from vaccinated people were obtained from the UK trials COV001 and COV002, which included a single-blind randomized controlled phase 2/3 trial of AZD1222 (ChAdOx1 nCoV-19) in healthy adults. For TCRbeta chain sequencing, PBMC samples from trial participants were taken at day 0 and at day 28 after the second dose. This record belongs to a study of T cell responses to AZD1222 COVID-19 vaccine (dated by TCRdb to the early 2020s). As for the study more broadly: Because spike-specific TCR depth and breadth did not differ between the two schedules, AZD1222 recipients who got a second dose at roughly 4 weeks were pooled with those who got a second dose at roughly 12 weeks. A total of 230 to 250 trial participants underwent TCR sequencing, of whom nearly 210 received two doses of AZD1222 and 26 received two doses of the MenACWY control vaccine. Trial participants were enrolled by age into subgroups of 18-55, 56-69 and 70-plus years, and 148, 28 and 57 TCR-sequenced participants, respectively, were included in these subgroups. The investigation overall reported the following: Reportedly, close to half of the unique spike-specific TCRs recognized epitopes lying outside the regions that are mutated in the B.1.351 and B.1.1.7 variants. CD4 TCRs associated with the vaccine covered the entire spike protein, and the dominant responses were in regions 160-218 and 743-854. Participants were mostly white British and included more females than males, and it was suggested by the authors that clonal diversity may have been underestimated. A significant rise in spike-specific TCR breadth and depth was observed after two AZD1222 doses relative to day 0 and relative to MenACWY recipients. No day 14 peak-response samples were available, so repertoires were characterized only after the peak T cell response. The 56-69-year group was small, and its depth increase did not reach significance, likely because of low power. Conclusions about previously exposed vaccinees are limited, since just a handful of AZD1222 recipients were seropositive for SARS-CoV-2 at baseline.

The source is an adult in good health. The rearranged chain carries TRBV19 and TRBJ2-7, with 13 bases matching TRBD2. The sequencing used peripheral blood, collected on day 0 of AZD1222 vaccination. The CDR3 is CASSSLAGGLYEQYF. The DNA sequence is as follows: TGTGCCAGTAGTTCACTAGCGGGAGGGCTGTACGAGCAGTACTTC.